The 26 T cell receptor beta chains given below trace back to one sample, sequenced in a study of OX40 agonist ivuxolimab in advanced cancers. Generated by immunoSEQ multiplex PCR, the TCRdb table keeps only in-frame clones and is missing some. The table includes tens of thousands of clones, approximately 89% detected once. Specimen: CD4+ or CD8+ T cells sorted from blood, collected in a trial of the OX40 agonist ivuxolimab. The receptors originated from an adult with an advanced solid tumor such as melanoma, head and neck, liver or kidney cancer.

V and J are TRBV19 and TRBJ1-3; a weak D match, TRBD1 (5 bases). The V gene lost 8 bases and the J gene lost 4 bases, with 12 bases spanning the gap. Germline values: CDR1 LNHDA, CDR2 SQIVND (reference sequence). This CDR3 spans 13 amino acids. The CDR3, as DNA: TGTGCCAGTCACCCTCGGGGCGGAAACACCATATATTTT. It specifies CASHPRGGNTIYF.

V gene TRBV19 combines with J gene TRBJ1-6; 10 positions agree with TRBD1. Germline V gives CDR1 LNHDA, CDR2 SQIVND (reference sequence). Trimming took 4 bases from V and 10 from J; bases not matched to a gene: 4. The CDR3 totals 14 residues. The CDR3 protein is CASSTGTGVSPLHF. The CDR3 DNA reads as TGTGCCAGTAGTACCGGGACAGGGGTGTCACCCCTCCACTTT. Complete variable domain (other parts from reference TRBV19 and TRBJ1-6): DGGITQSPKYLFRKEGQNVTLSCEQNLNHDAMYWYRQDPGQGLRLIYYSQIVNDFQKGDIAEGYSVSREKKESFPLTVTSAQKNPTAFYLCASSTGTGVSPLHFGNGTRLTVT.

The V gene is TRBV10-3, the J gene TRBJ2-5, with D tentatively TRBD2 (6 bases). This CDR3 spans 14 amino acids. Germline V gene sequence: CDR1 ENHRY, CDR2 SYGVKD. V shed 2 bases and J shed 1 base, with 8 bases lying between them. The CDR3 DNA follows: TGTGCCATCAGTGAGGGCGGGGCCCAAGAGACCCAGTACTTC. Amino acids: CAISEGGAQETQYF.

The V gene is TRBV7-7, the J gene TRBJ2-7, with D possibly matching TRBD1 (6 bases). The CDR3 runs to 13 residues. V lost 4 bases and J lost 6, with 13 bases in between. Germline V CDR1 and CDR2: SSHAT, FNYEAQ (reference sequence). CDR3 coding DNA: TGTGCCAGCAGCTCACTTGAAGGGGGCGAGCAGTACTTC. Translating it yields CASSSLEGGEQYF.

The J gene is TRBJ1-2, the V gene TRBV6-6; 10 bases align to TRBD1. The V and J ends lost 4 bases and 2 bases, in that order; junction bases with no gene match: 1. Germline CDR1 and CDR2: MNHNY and SVGAGI (reference sequence). The CDR3 spans 14 residues. Here the CDR3 reads CASSSGQGNYGYTF. The DNA of the CDR3 is TGTGCCAGCAGTTCGGGACAGGGGAACTATGGCTACACCTTC.

The CDR3 region has the DNA TGCGCCAGCAGTGGCGGTCAGGGGGCGATATACAATGAGCAGTTCTTC. Translating it yields CASSGGQGAIYNEQFF. The rearrangement uses TRBV10-1 and TRBJ2-1, with 8 bases fitting TRBD1. V gave up 4 bases and J gave up 4 bases; unmatched junction bases: 9. Germline V gene data show CDR1 as WNHNN and CDR2 as SYGVQD (reference sequence). The CDR3 consists of 16 residues.

The CDR3 DNA is TGTGCCAGCAGCCCCAGGGGCGGGGGGACCTACAATGAGCAGTTCTTC. Protein product: CASSPRGGGTYNEQFF. The chain is built from TRBV5-6 and TRBJ2-1; 8 bases are a match to TRBD2. CDR3 size: 16 residues. The V gene end was trimmed by 4 bases and the J gene end by 2 bases; junction bases not matched to a gene: 8. Germline V lookup: CDR1 SGHDT, CDR2 YYEEEE.

The J gene is TRBJ1-4, the V gene TRBV18; maybe TRBD1 (6 bases). Germline-derived CDR1 and CDR2 are KGHSH and LQKENI. The CDR3 extends over 13 amino acids. V dropped 2 bases and J dropped 8 bases, with 9 bases sitting between them. DNA for the CDR3: TGTGCCAGCTCACCAACAGGGCGAGAAAAACTGTTTTTT. This codes for CASSPTGREKLFF.

CDR3 in amino acids: CASSPRTQREQYF. The CDR3, as DNA: TGTGCCAGCAGCCCGAGGACGCAGCGGGAGCAGTACTTC. This sequence joins TRBV7-9 and TRBJ2-7; perhaps TRBD2 as D (5 bases). The germline CDR1 and CDR2 sequences are SEHNR and FQNEAQ (reference sequence). Deletions cut 5 bases from V and 7 bases from J, with 15 bases between. The CDR3 contains 13 residues.

V and J are TRBV9 and TRBJ1-6; possibly TRBD1 for D (5 bases). This CDR3 comprises 14 residues. Germline CDR1 SGDLS, CDR2 YYNGEE. The V and J ends lost 4 bases and 6 bases respectively, with 11 bases between them. As DNA, the CDR3 is TGTGCCAGCAGCTTGACAGACTTTAATTCACCCCTCCACTTT. This gives the protein CASSLTDFNSPLHF.

The genes are TRBV7-9 and TRBJ2-7; possibly TRBD1 for D (5 bases). CDR3 size: 14 residues. Trimming took off 3 bases at V and 6 bases at J, with 15 bases between the two ends. Germline assignment: CDR1 SEHNR and CDR2 FQNEAQ (reference sequence). The CDR3, as DNA: TGTGCCAGCAGCTTTGTGCCAGGGCCTGGCGAGCAGTACTTC. Protein sequence: CASSFVPGPGEQYF.

This chain connects TRBV9 to TRBJ1-1, with 7 bases identical to TRBD1. With V trimmed by 3 bases and J by 1 base, 3 bases remained unmatched. CDR1 and CDR2 from the germline V gene are SGDLS and YYNGEE. The CDR3 runs to 14 residues. CDR3 sequence: CASSATGRNTEAFF. CDR3 coding DNA: TGTGCCAGCAGCGCGACAGGGCGGAACACTGAAGCTTTCTTT.

V and J are TRBV4-1 and TRBJ1-1; the D is unclear. Germline CDR1 reads MGHRA; CDR2 reads YSYEKL. V was pared by 5 bases and J by 0 bases, with 10 bases between. There are 14 residues in the CDR3. The CDR3 DNA is TGCGCCAGCAGCTCGGGTGAAATGAACACTGAAGCTTTCTTT. Translating it yields CASSSGEMNTEAFF.

The chain combines TRBV7-6 with TRBJ1-6; the D gene is possibly TRBD1 (6 bases). Deletions cut 6 bases from V and 7 bases from J, with 16 bases between. The CDR3 is made up of 15 amino acids. The germline V gene has CDR1 SGHVS and CDR2 FNYEAQ. As DNA, the CDR3 is TGTGCCAGCAGTTATGGCGGGGGGCGGAATTCACCCCTCCACTTT. Translating it yields CASSYGGGRNSPLHF.

This chain uses TRBV2 with TRBJ1-2; D perhaps matches TRBD1 (5 bases). V gave up 4 bases and J gave up 8 bases, with 14 bases separating them. Germline V gene data show CDR1 as SNHLY and CDR2 as FYNNEI. The CDR3 has 13 residues. CDR3 DNA: TGTGCCAGCAGTGGGGCCACGGGGGTGGGCTACACCTTC. Protein product: CASSGATGVGYTF.

As DNA, the CDR3 is TGCGCCAGCAGCTTAACAGGGGTGTCTGGAAACACCATATATTTT. Its translation is CASSLTGVSGNTIYF. The chain combines TRBV5-1 with TRBJ1-3, with TRBD1 matching over 7 bases. V lost 2 bases to trimming and J lost 1 base; unmatched junction nucleotides: 3. The germline gives CDR1 SGHRS, CDR2 YFSETQ. CDR3 length: 15 residues.

The chain uses TRBV5-6 and TRBJ1-5; the D is unclear. Trimming cost V 0 bases and J 5 bases, with 9 bases left between them. This CDR3 comprises 14 residues. Germline CDR1 reads SGHDT; CDR2 reads YYEEEE. Written as DNA, the CDR3 is TGTGCCAGCAGCTTGGCCAGCTCCGATCAGCCCCAGCATTTT. Its protein product is CASSLASSDQPQHF.

The genes are TRBV15 and TRBJ2-7; TRBD2 is a possible D gene (5 bases). The CDR3 contains 15 residues. V lost 0 bases and J 3 bases, leaving 12 bases between the germline ends. In germline, CDR1 is LNHNV, CDR2 YYDKDF (reference sequence). This CDR3 reads CATSRDLGLIYEQYF. For the CDR3, the DNA is TGTGCCACCAGCAGAGACCTCGGACTTATCTACGAGCAGTACTTC.

The genes are TRBV5-1 and TRBJ2-1; 7 positions match TRBD1. The CDR3 extends over 17 amino acids. J was trimmed by 0 bases and V by 0 bases; bases with no gene match: 6. Germline CDR1 SGHRS, CDR2 YFSETQ. CDR3 amino acids: CASSLAGNRGSYNEQFF. The CDR3 coding sequence is TGCGCCAGCAGCTTGGCCGGAAACAGGGGCTCCTACAATGAGCAGTTCTTC.

The CDR3 loop reads CAWSLGSGNTIYF. CDR3 in DNA: TGTGCCTGGAGTTTGGGTTCTGGAAACACCATATATTTT. The genes are TRBV30 and TRBJ1-3; D call uncertain. Germline assignment: CDR1 GTSNPN and CDR2 SVGIG (reference sequence). The CDR3 covers 13 residues. V was cut by 2 bases and J by 1 base, with 6 bases left in between.

V gene TRBV6-5 combines with J gene TRBJ2-7; D may be TRBD1 or TRBD2 (5 bases each). There are 15 residues in the CDR3. The germline CDR1 and CDR2 sequences are MNHEY and SVGAGI. The ends were cut back, 7 bases at V and 5 bases at J, with 21 bases in the middle. The chain's CDR3 is CASNGKPGRHNEQYF. DNA of the CDR3: TGTGCCAGCAATGGAAAGCCAGGGAGACACAACGAGCAGTACTTC.

The rearrangement joins TRBV7-3 to TRBJ2-7, with TRBD1 matching over 8 bases. V trimming: 0 bases; J trimming: 1 base; junction bases outside the gene matches: 2. Germline V CDR1 and CDR2: SGHTA, FQGTGA. The CDR3 spans 15 residues. CDR3 region: CASSLTGDRSYEQYF. The CDR3, as DNA: TGTGCCAGCAGCTTAACGGGGGACAGGTCCTACGAGCAGTACTTC. The full variable domain, its missing parts supplied by reference TRBV7-3 and TRBJ2-7, is GAGVSQTPSNKVTEKGKYVELRCDPISGHTALYWYRQSLGQGPEFLIYFQGTGAADDSGLPNDRFFAVRPEGSVSTLKIQRTERGDSAVYLCASSLTGDRSYEQYFGPGTRLTVT.

This sequence joins TRBV10-3 and TRBJ2-2; D is possibly TRBD1 (6 bases). Trimming left V 6 bases short and J 3 bases short, with 11 bases between. From germline, CDR1 is ENHRY and CDR2 SYGVKD. CDR3 length equals 14 residues. The chain's CDR3 is CAIRGAADTGELFF. In DNA, the CDR3 is TGTGCCATCAGGGGGGCCGCGGACACCGGGGAGCTGTTTTTT.

In its sample, this clone was seen a few times. The chain recombines TRBV27 with TRBJ2-6; D not resolved. The CDR3 extends over 15 amino acids. Trimming removed 3 bases from V and 4 bases from J, with 10 bases in between. Germline CDR1 and CDR2: MNHEY and SMNVEV (reference sequence). The CDR3 here is CASSFQVYGANVLTF. The DNA of the CDR3 is TGTGCCAGCAGTTTTCAGGTCTACGGGGCCAACGTCCTGACTTTC.

The chain carries TRBV7-9 and TRBJ1-2; no clear D. CDR3 length: 18 residues. V was clipped by 1 base and J by 6 bases, with 24 bases between them. The V gene's germline CDR1 is SEHNR and CDR2 FQNEAQ (reference sequence). The CDR3 is CASSLGFYSGSRVNGYTF. The CDR3, as DNA: TGTGCCAGCAGCTTAGGTTTTTACTCGGGGTCAAGAGTCAATGGCTACACCTTC.

The J gene is TRBJ2-3, the V gene TRBV7-8, with D tentatively TRBD1 or TRBD2 (5 bases each). Germline V CDR1 and CDR2: SGHVS, FQNEAQ. V was pared by 5 bases and J by 8 bases, with 23 bases between. The CDR3 totals 16 residues. The chain's CDR3 is CASSTIGTPSQGTQYF. The CDR3 DNA reads as TGTGCCAGCAGCACGATAGGGACCCCGAGCCAAGGTACGCAGTATTTT.